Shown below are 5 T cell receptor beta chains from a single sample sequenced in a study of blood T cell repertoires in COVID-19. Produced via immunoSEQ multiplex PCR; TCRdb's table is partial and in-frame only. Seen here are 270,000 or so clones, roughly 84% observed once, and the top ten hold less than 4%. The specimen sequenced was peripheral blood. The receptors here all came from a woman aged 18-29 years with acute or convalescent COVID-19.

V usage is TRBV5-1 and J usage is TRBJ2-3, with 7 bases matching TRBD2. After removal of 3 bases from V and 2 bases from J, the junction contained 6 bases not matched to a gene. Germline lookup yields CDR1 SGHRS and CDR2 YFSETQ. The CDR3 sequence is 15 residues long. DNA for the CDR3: TGCGCCAGCAGCTCAAGCGGGGATTACACAGATACGCAGTATTTT. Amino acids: CASSSSGDYTDTQYF.

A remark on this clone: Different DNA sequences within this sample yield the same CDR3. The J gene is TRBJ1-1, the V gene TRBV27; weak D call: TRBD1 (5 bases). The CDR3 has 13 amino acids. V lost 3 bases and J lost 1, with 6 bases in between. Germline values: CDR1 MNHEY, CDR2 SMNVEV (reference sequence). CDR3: CASSLGGNTEAFF. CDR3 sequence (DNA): TGTGCCAGCAGTTTGGGGGGGAACACTGAAGCTTTCTTT.

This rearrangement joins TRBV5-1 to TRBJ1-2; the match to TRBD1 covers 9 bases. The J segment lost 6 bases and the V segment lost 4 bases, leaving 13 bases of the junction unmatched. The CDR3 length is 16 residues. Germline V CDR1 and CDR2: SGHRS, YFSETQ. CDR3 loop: CASSRESTGGKDGYTF. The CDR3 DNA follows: TGCGCCAGCAGCAGGGAATCGACAGGGGGTAAGGATGGCTACACCTTC. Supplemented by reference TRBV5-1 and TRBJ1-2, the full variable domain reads KAGVTQTPRYLIKTRGQQVTLSCSPISGHRSVSWYQQTPGQGLQFLFEYFSETQRNKGNFPGRFSGRQFSNSRSEMNVSTLELGDSALYLCASSRESTGGKDGYTFGSGTRLTVV.

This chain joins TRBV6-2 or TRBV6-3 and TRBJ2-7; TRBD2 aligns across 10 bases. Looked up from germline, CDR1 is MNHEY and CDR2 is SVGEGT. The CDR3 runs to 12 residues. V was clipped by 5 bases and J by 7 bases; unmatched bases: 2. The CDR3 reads CASSRTSGEQYF. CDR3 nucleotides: TGTGCCAGCAGTAGGACTAGCGGAGAGCAGTACTTC.

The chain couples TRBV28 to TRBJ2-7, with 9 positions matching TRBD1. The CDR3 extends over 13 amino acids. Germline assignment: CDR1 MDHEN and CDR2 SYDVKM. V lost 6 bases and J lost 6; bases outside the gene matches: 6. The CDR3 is CASSWGQGGEQYF. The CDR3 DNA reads TGTGCCAGCAGCTGGGGACAGGGCGGCGAGCAGTACTTC.